The rows below give T cell receptor beta chains drawn from one sample of a study of prognosis after radiotherapy for stage I lung cancer. TCRdb re-called the multiplex PCR reads with MiXCR, one entry per CDR3 protein. The sample records more than 9,500 distinct CDR3 sequences, 54% being singletons. The input for sequencing was PBMCs, taken before or after stereotactic body radiation therapy (not recorded which). The receptors shown here come from a donor aged 50 or older with non-small cell lung cancer. Both conserved end residues are part of each CDR3. Fields, in order: clone size, D gene, V gene, J gene, CDR3 DNA, CDR3 protein. A D gene is named only where the DNA matches it firmly. For some rows the clone size is stated as once, few or many, or as a class when expanded; others skip it.

clone size: NA; D gene: TRBD1; V gene: TRBV27; J gene: TRBJ1-5; CDR3 DNA: TGTGCCAGCAGTCGACAGGGAAGCAATCAGCCCCAGCATTTT; CDR3 protein: CASSRQGSNQPQHF
clone size: NA; D gene: TRBD2; V gene: TRBV6-1; J gene: TRBJ2-2; CDR3 DNA: TGTGCCAGCAGTCCTAAGCGGGAGTATCGGGAGCTGTTTTTT; CDR3 protein: CASSPKREYRELFF
clone size: medium-sized; D gene: NA; V gene: TRBV6-2/TRBV6-3; J gene: TRBJ2-2; CDR3 DNA: TGTGCCAGCAGTTACTCAGAGGCGACCGGGGAGCTGTTTTTT; CDR3 protein: CASSYSEATGELFF
clone size: medium-sized; D gene: NA; V gene: TRBV27; J gene: TRBJ1-2; CDR3 DNA: TGTGCCAGCAGTACCCAAGCGGACAGTAACTATGGCTACACCTTC; CDR3 protein: CASSTQADSNYGYTF
clone size: medium-sized; D gene: NA; V gene: TRBV3-1; J gene: TRBJ1-2; CDR3 DNA: TGTGCCAGCAGCCCCCGTTCGGACTATGGCTACACCTTC; CDR3 protein: CASSPRSDYGYTF
clone size: NA; D gene: NA; V gene: TRBV7-3; J gene: TRBJ2-6; CDR3 DNA: TGTGCCAGCAGCCCGGGAACGGTAGGGGCCAACGTCCTGACTTTC; CDR3 protein: CASSPGTVGANVLTF
clone size: NA; D gene: NA; V gene: TRBV12-3/TRBV12-4; J gene: TRBJ2-2; CDR3 DNA: TGTGCCAGCAGGCCCCGTGGGCAAAACACCGGGGAGCTGTTTTTT; CDR3 protein: CASRPRGQNTGELFF
clone size: NA; D gene: NA; V gene: TRBV6-5; J gene: TRBJ2-7; CDR3 DNA: TGTGCCAGCAGTTACGGTCTAAGCTCCTACGAGCAGTACTTC; CDR3 protein: CASSYGLSSYEQYF
clone size: medium-sized; D gene: NA; V gene: TRBV3-1; J gene: TRBJ2-7; CDR3 DNA: TGTGCCAGCAGCCGCCAATTACAGGGCTCCTACGAGCAGTACTTC; CDR3 protein: CASSRQLQGSYEQYF
clone size: NA; D gene: TRBD2; V gene: TRBV6-2/TRBV6-3; J gene: TRBJ2-3; CDR3 DNA: TGTGCCAGCCTACTAGCGGGGGGTGCAGATACTCAGTATTTT; CDR3 protein: CASLLAGGADTQYF
clone size: medium-sized; D gene: TRBD2; V gene: TRBV27; J gene: TRBJ2-1; CDR3 DNA: TGTGCCAGCAGTCACGGGGCGGGGGGGGCCGCCTACAATGAGCAGTTCTTC; CDR3 protein: CASSHGAGGAAYNEQFF
clone size: NA; D gene: TRBD1; V gene: TRBV11-2; J gene: TRBJ1-6; CDR3 DNA: TGTGCCAGCAGCTCAGGACAGGAAGGACCCCTCCACTTT; CDR3 protein: CASSSGQEGPLHF
clone size: medium-sized; D gene: TRBD1; V gene: TRBV27; J gene: TRBJ1-2; CDR3 DNA: TGTGCCAGCAGATCTGACAGGGAAGTCGGCTACACCTTC; CDR3 protein: CASRSDREVGYTF
clone size: many; D gene: NA; V gene: TRBV18; J gene: TRBJ1-2; CDR3 DNA: TGTGCCAGCTCACCAGTCTCAGGGCGCGGCTACACCTTC; CDR3 protein: CASSPVSGRGYTF
clone size: NA; D gene: TRBD1; V gene: TRBV5-1; J gene: TRBJ1-6; CDR3 DNA: TGCGCCAGCAGCTTTGGGGACAGGGATTCACCCCTCCACTTT; CDR3 protein: CASSFGDRDSPLHF
clone size: medium-sized; D gene: NA; V gene: TRBV6-1; J gene: TRBJ1-3; CDR3 DNA: TGTGCCAGCAGGCCTCAGCAGGGACTCAGCGGAAACACCATATATTTT; CDR3 protein: CASRPQQGLSGNTIYF
clone size: many; D gene: NA; V gene: TRBV10-3; J gene: TRBJ2-1; CDR3 DNA: TGTGCCATCAGTGAGCCGTCCCGAGCTCGGGACAATGAGCAGTTCTTC; CDR3 protein: CAISEPSRARDNEQFF
clone size: NA; D gene: NA; V gene: TRBV29-1; J gene: TRBJ2-5; CDR3 DNA: TGCAGCGCAAACCAGGGGATCGGGGAGACCCAGTACTTC; CDR3 protein: CSANQGIGETQYF
clone size: NA; D gene: TRBD2; V gene: TRBV7-9; J gene: TRBJ2-3; CDR3 DNA: TGTGCCAGCAGCTCCCCTATTGGACTAGCGCAGGATACGCAGTATTTT; CDR3 protein: CASSSPIGLAQDTQYF
clone size: NA; D gene: NA; V gene: TRBV30; J gene: TRBJ1-5; CDR3 DNA: TGTGCCTGGAGTGGACAGGGCAATCAGCCCCAGCATTTT; CDR3 protein: CAWSGQGNQPQHF
clone size: NA; D gene: NA; V gene: TRBV20-1; J gene: TRBJ2-1; CDR3 DNA: TGCAGTGCTAGATTGCAGACTACCAATGAGCAGTTCTTC; CDR3 protein: CSARLQTTNEQFF
clone size: many; D gene: NA; V gene: TRBV10-3; J gene: TRBJ1-5; CDR3 DNA: TGTGCCATCAGTGATACAGACAATCAGCCCCAGCATTTT; CDR3 protein: CAISDTDNQPQHF
clone size: NA; D gene: TRBD1; V gene: TRBV12-3/TRBV12-4; J gene: TRBJ2-1; CDR3 DNA: TGTGCCAGCAGTTCCAGGGAAGGGACAGGTTACAATGAGCAGTTCTTC; CDR3 protein: CASSSREGTGYNEQFF
clone size: medium-sized; D gene: NA; V gene: TRBV6-1; J gene: TRBJ2-2; CDR3 DNA: TGTGCCAGCATCAGGGTCGGTACCGGGGAGCTGTTTTTT; CDR3 protein: CASIRVGTGELFF
clone size: once; D gene: NA; V gene: TRBV10-2; J gene: TRBJ1-6; CDR3 DNA: TGCGCCAGCAGTGATTTTCCAAATTCACCCCTCCACTTT; CDR3 protein: CASSDFPNSPLHF
clone size: few; D gene: NA; V gene: TRBV12-3/TRBV12-4; J gene: TRBJ2-7; CDR3 DNA: TGTGCCAGCGGCCAGGGAGGCTACGAGCAGTACTTC; CDR3 protein: CASGQGGYEQYF
clone size: medium-sized; D gene: NA; V gene: TRBV20-1; J gene: TRBJ2-3; CDR3 DNA: TGCAGTGCTGACTTCGTAACTGGGGCGGAGTATACAGATACGCAGTATTTT; CDR3 protein: CSADFVTGAEYTDTQYF
clone size: medium-sized; D gene: NA; V gene: TRBV5-5; J gene: TRBJ1-3; CDR3 DNA: TGTGCCAGCAGCTTGGAAGGCGGGGGGGCCGCAAACACCATATATTTT; CDR3 protein: CASSLEGGGAANTIYF
clone size: few; D gene: TRBD1; V gene: TRBV24-1; J gene: TRBJ2-1; CDR3 DNA: TGTGCCACCAGTAAGCCGGGACAGGGCCCCCATGAGCAGTTCTTC; CDR3 protein: CATSKPGQGPHEQFF
clone size: NA; D gene: NA; V gene: TRBV7-3; J gene: TRBJ2-3; CDR3 DNA: TGTGCCAGCAGCCCAGGACCCGCTGATACGCAGTATTTT; CDR3 protein: CASSPGPADTQYF
clone size: medium-sized; D gene: TRBD1; V gene: TRBV7-9; J gene: TRBJ2-1; CDR3 DNA: TGTGCCAGCAGCTTAGGACAGGGGGCAGGCAATGAGCAGTTCTTC; CDR3 protein: CASSLGQGAGNEQFF
clone size: many; D gene: NA; V gene: TRBV20-1; J gene: TRBJ2-2; CDR3 DNA: TGCAGTGCTAGCCACAGGGAAGGGAACACCGGGGAGCTGTTTTTT; CDR3 protein: CSASHREGNTGELFF
clone size: NA; D gene: NA; V gene: TRBV6-1; J gene: TRBJ2-7; CDR3 DNA: TGTGCCAGCGCCCTGACCCCGGAAAGTGGGGGATACGAGCAGTACTTC; CDR3 protein: CASALTPESGGYEQYF
clone size: few; D gene: TRBD2; V gene: TRBV7-2; J gene: TRBJ2-3; CDR3 DNA: TGTGCCAGCAGCTTAACTAGCGGGGGATTCACAGATACGCAGTATTTT; CDR3 protein: CASSLTSGGFTDTQYF
clone size: many; D gene: NA; V gene: TRBV10-2; J gene: TRBJ2-6; CDR3 DNA: TGCGCCAGCAGTGGGAGTTACAGGACTGGGGCCAACGTCCTGACTTTC; CDR3 protein: CASSGSYRTGANVLTF
clone size: NA; D gene: TRBD2; V gene: TRBV3-1; J gene: TRBJ2-7; CDR3 DNA: TGTGCCAGCAGCCGAACACCTTCCTTGACTAGCGGGAGATTGAACTTC; CDR3 protein: CASSRTPSLTSGRLNF
clone size: many; D gene: NA; V gene: TRBV3-1; J gene: TRBJ2-5; CDR3 DNA: TGTGCCAGCAGCCAAGCCAGGGGAGGGTTAGAGACCCAGTACTTC; CDR3 protein: CASSQARGGLETQYF
clone size: NA; D gene: TRBD2; V gene: TRBV5-1; J gene: TRBJ2-5; CDR3 DNA: TGCGCCATCAAACGAAGGGCGGGAGGGCAGGAGACCCAGTACTTC; CDR3 protein: CAIKRRAGGQETQYF
clone size: once; D gene: TRBD1; V gene: TRBV9; J gene: TRBJ1-6; CDR3 DNA: TGTGCCAGCAGCCCTCAGGGACAGGGGTCCCCTAAGACACCCCTCCACTTT; CDR3 protein: CASSPQGQGSPKTPLHF
clone size: medium-sized; D gene: NA; V gene: TRBV6-4; J gene: TRBJ2-3; CDR3 DNA: TGTGCCAGCAGAATGGAGGTAGGGCTATCGAATACGCAGTATTTT; CDR3 protein: CASRMEVGLSNTQYF
clone size: NA; D gene: NA; V gene: TRBV6-6; J gene: TRBJ2-3; CDR3 DNA: TGTGCCAGCAGTTACTCGACGAGCGTGGCTAGCACAGATACTCAGTATTTT; CDR3 protein: CASSYSTSVASTDTQYF
clone size: NA; D gene: NA; V gene: TRBV7-9; J gene: TRBJ2-3; CDR3 DNA: TGTGCCAGCAGCTCCGCCGTGACTACTACAGATACTCAGTATTTT; CDR3 protein: CASSSAVTTTDTQYF
clone size: NA; D gene: NA; V gene: TRBV3-1; J gene: TRBJ2-2; CDR3 DNA: TGTGCCAGCTCACCCTTTCCCGCGAACACCGGGGAGCTGTTTTTT; CDR3 protein: CASSPFPANTGELFF
clone size: medium-sized; D gene: TRBD1; V gene: TRBV30; J gene: TRBJ1-5; CDR3 DNA: TGTGCCTGGAGTAACCAGGGACAGCAGCCCCAGCATTTT; CDR3 protein: CAWSNQGQQPQHF
clone size: NA; D gene: TRBD1; V gene: TRBV5-1; J gene: TRBJ2-7; CDR3 DNA: TGCGCCAGCAGCTTGGGAGGGACAGGGGGATCCCCGCAGTACTTC; CDR3 protein: CASSLGGTGGSPQYF
clone size: many; D gene: TRBD1; V gene: TRBV10-3; J gene: TRBJ1-1; CDR3 DNA: TGTGCCATCAGAATGGGACAGACGAACACTGAAGCTTTCTTT; CDR3 protein: CAIRMGQTNTEAFF
clone size: NA; D gene: NA; V gene: TRBV3-1; J gene: TRBJ2-7; CDR3 DNA: TGTCCCAGCAGCCAAAGTCCGTCCGACCGGGAGCAGTACTTC; CDR3 protein: CPSSQSPSDREQYF
clone size: medium-sized; D gene: NA; V gene: TRBV4-2; J gene: TRBJ1-5; CDR3 DNA: TGTGCCAGCAGCCAAGTTTTAGACTCGTATCAGCCCCAGCATTTT; CDR3 protein: CASSQVLDSYQPQHF
clone size: NA; D gene: TRBD1; V gene: TRBV7-6; J gene: TRBJ2-7; CDR3 DNA: TGTACCAGCAGCTTAGCCGGGACAGGGGGCATCAGTCACGAGCAGTACTTC; CDR3 protein: CTSSLAGTGGISHEQYF
clone size: NA; D gene: TRBD2; V gene: TRBV25-1; J gene: TRBJ2-1; CDR3 DNA: TGTGCCAGCAGACCGGGACTATCTTACGATGAGCAGTTCTTC; CDR3 protein: CASRPGLSYDEQFF
clone size: NA; D gene: NA; V gene: TRBV28; J gene: TRBJ1-2; CDR3 DNA: TGTGCCAGCAGTCCCCGACAAGTCTATGGCTACACCTTC; CDR3 protein: CASSPRQVYGYTF
clone size: medium-sized; D gene: NA; V gene: TRBV7-3; J gene: TRBJ2-1; CDR3 DNA: TGTGCCAGCAGCTCCAGACTAGGCGAGCAGTTCTTC; CDR3 protein: CASSSRLGEQFF
clone size: NA; D gene: NA; V gene: TRBV19; J gene: TRBJ1-4; CDR3 DNA: TGTGCCAGTAGCGCGACATGGCCAAATGAAAAACTGTTTTTT; CDR3 protein: CASSATWPNEKLFF
clone size: few; D gene: TRBD2; V gene: TRBV5-1; J gene: TRBJ2-7; CDR3 DNA: TGCGCCAGCAGCTTGGCGTGGCCCGGGGCGGGAGGGCCCTCCGAGCAGTACTTC; CDR3 protein: CASSLAWPGAGGPSEQYF